A single sample gave rise to the 29 T cell receptor beta chains below, sequenced in a study of beta chain features in type 1 diabetes. Since all of the isolated RNA was reverse transcribed, expressed TCRB transcripts were what got sequenced. Here immunoSEQ multiplex PCR was the method, and the copy in TCRdb shows in-frame clones only, minus some. In the table there are more than 150,000 clones, roughly an eighth of which are singletons. The sequencing input was central memory CD4+ T cells from blood. The receptor set was obtained from a woman aged 18-29 years in good health.

This sequence joins TRBV5-4 and TRBJ2-5, with D perhaps TRBD2 (5 bases). V lost 7 bases to trimming and J lost 5 bases, with 15 bases between them. The CDR3 consists of 13 residues. The germline CDR1 and CDR2 sequences are SGHNT and YYREEE (reference sequence). CDR3 amino acids: CASSRDSTETQYF. The DNA for the CDR3 is TGTGCCAGCTCCCGGGATAGCACGGAGACCCAGTACTTC.

Many counts were recorded for this clone. Other DNA sequences within the sample encode an identical CDR3. V usage is TRBV4-3 and J usage is TRBJ1-1, with D maybe TRBD1 (5 bases). Trimming removed 4 bases from V and 1 base from J, with 10 bases in between. The germline CDR1 and CDR2 sequences are LGHNA and YSLEER. The CDR3 runs 14 residues. CDR3 sequence reads: CASSPVTGNTEAFF. CDR3 coding DNA: TGCGCCAGCAGCCCGGTAACAGGGAACACTGAAGCTTTCTTT.

This chain connects TRBV5-7 to TRBJ2-7, with 7 bases fitting TRBD1. TRBV5-7 is an ORF, with its function uncertain. Trimming took 4 bases from V and 5 from J; bases not matched to a gene: 9. This CDR3 spans 14 amino acids. CDR3 coding DNA: TGTGCCAGCAGCCTGGCGACAGGGAATAACGAGCAGTACTTC. Residues: CASSLATGNNEQYF.

The rearrangement links TRBV18 to TRBJ1-5, with D possibly being TRBD1 (5 bases). The CDR3 has 15 residues. The V end lost 2 bases, the J end lost 4 bases, and 12 bases lay between the germline ends. CDR1 KGHSH and CDR2 LQKENI come from the germline V gene. The CDR3 DNA reads TGTGCCAGCTCACCAGGGGGGAATCGTAATCAGCCCCAGCATTTT. Translated: CASSPGGNRNQPQHF.

This clone was seen only a few times. The chain uses TRBV6-5 and TRBJ2-1; 7 bases line up with TRBD2. Losses at the gene ends were 5 bases for V and 3 bases for J; bases not matched to a gene: 4. The CDR3 is made up of 14 amino acids. Germline loops: CDR1 MNHEY, CDR2 SVGAGI. Here the CDR3 reads CASSTRDYYNEQFF. CDR3 DNA: TGTGCCAGCAGTACCCGGGACTACTACAATGAGCAGTTCTTC.

Here the CDR3 DNA reads TGTGCCAGCAGCCAGCCCCGGGACAGGGGGAACGACGAGCAGTACTTC. It translates to CASSQPRDRGNDEQYF. V and J are TRBV7-9 and TRBJ2-7; 11 bases match TRBD1. V was clipped by 5 bases and J by 5 bases; unmatched bases: 11. The CDR3 spans 16 residues. The germline V gene has CDR1 SEHNR and CDR2 FQNEAQ (reference sequence).

The chain has TRBV7-9 and TRBJ2-1; tentative D call: TRBD1 (6 bases). This CDR3 spans 12 amino acids. Trimming took 5 bases from V and 6 from J, leaving 8 bases between them. The V gene's germline CDR1 is SEHNR and CDR2 FQNEAQ (reference sequence). The CDR3 loop is CASSKTGNEQFF. The DNA for the CDR3 is TGTGCCAGCAGCAAGACAGGCAATGAGCAGTTCTTC.

This chain links TRBV7-8 with TRBJ2-7; the match to TRBD1 covers 9 bases. With V trimmed by 6 bases and J by 3 bases, 15 bases remained unmatched. The germline V gene encodes CDR1 SGHVS and CDR2 FQNEAQ. This CDR3 region has 17 residues. DNA for the CDR3: TGTGCCAGCAGTAGAAACGTCGGGACAGGGCTTCTCTACGAGCAGTACTTC. Translating gives CASSRNVGTGLLYEQYF.

This clone was counted only a few times. The chain carries TRBV25-1 and TRBJ2-7; perhaps TRBD2 as D (6 bases). Germline lookup yields CDR1 MGHDK and CDR2 SYGVNS. Trimming left V 1 base short and J 0 bases short, with 13 bases between. The CDR3 runs to 16 residues. The chain's CDR3 is CASSESGSGFSYEQYF. The CDR3, as DNA: TGTGCCAGCAGTGAATCGGGTAGCGGATTCTCCTACGAGCAGTACTTC.

The V gene is TRBV28, the J gene TRBJ2-5; D not certain. Per germline, CDR1 MDHEN and CDR2 SYDVKM. The V end lost 5 bases, the J end lost 9 bases, and 10 bases lay between the germline ends. This CDR3 spans 11 amino acids. CDR3 sequence reads: CASSAPLAQYF. The CDR3 nucleotides are TGTGCCAGCAGTGCGCCGCTGGCCCAGTACTTC.

J is TRBJ2-5 and V is TRBV11-2; no clear D. The CDR3 contains 14 residues. Between the trimmed V and J ends, which lost 5 bases and 2 bases, there was a span of 12 bases. Per the germline V gene, CDR1 is SGHAT and CDR2 is FQNNGV. The CDR3 loop is CASSVDWNQETQYF. The CDR3 region has the DNA TGTGCCAGCAGCGTCGACTGGAATCAAGAGACCCAGTACTTC.

Regarding this clone: The junction differs from germline at one of its ends, possibly a read error. The V gene is TRBV11-2, the J gene TRBJ1-4; D is possibly TRBD1 (5 bases). The germline CDR1 and CDR2 sequences are SGHAT and FQNNGV. There are 15 residues in the CDR3. CDR3 coding DNA: TGTGCCAGCAGCCTAGAAACAGGATTTAATGAAAAACTGTTTTTT. It is translated as CASSLETGFNEKLFF.

The gene calls are TRBV7-2 and TRBJ1-2, with TRBD1 matching over 7 bases. V trimming: 5 bases; J trimming: 8 bases; junction bases outside the gene matches: 8. Germline V gene data show CDR1 as SGHTA and CDR2 as FQGNSA. The CDR3 length is 13 residues. The CDR3 nucleotides are TGTGCCAGCAGCGTCGACAGGGATCGCGGCTACACCTTC. Translation gives CASSVDRDRGYTF. Based on the CDR3 plus reference TRBV7-2 and TRBJ1-2, the full variable domain is GAGVSQSPSNKVTEKGKDVELRCDPISGHTALYWYRQSLGQGLEFLIYFQGNSAPDKSGLPSDRFSAERTGGSVSTLTIQRTQQEDSAVYLCASSVDRDRGYTFGSGTRLTVV.

This clone was seen a few times. The chain is built from TRBV9 and TRBJ1-1; the D is unclear. V shed 3 bases and J shed 4 bases, with 13 bases lying between them. The CDR3 is 14 residues long. Germline V gene lookup returns CDR1 SGDLS and CDR2 YYNGEE. For the CDR3, the DNA is TGTGCCAGCAGCGCTTTGGCCCCGGGCACTGAAGCTTTCTTT. Protein product: CASSALAPGTEAFF.

The table lists this clone with a few counts. The chain couples TRBV4-1 to TRBJ2-5; perhaps TRBD2 as D (5 bases). V lost 3 bases, J lost 3 bases, and 11 bases lay in between. The CDR3 is made up of 14 amino acids. Germline V CDR1 and CDR2: MGHRA, YSYEKL. CDR3 in DNA: TGCGCCAGCAGCCAGGGGTTGCGGGAAGAGACCCAGTACTTC. Its translation: CASSQGLREETQYF.

This clone came up a few times. The CDR3 DNA sequence: TGTGCCAGCAGCGGCAGACAGAGGACTGAAGCTTTCTTT. It encodes CASSGRQRTEAFF. This chain links TRBV5-6 with TRBJ1-1; weak D call: TRBD1 (5 bases). CDR3 length equals 13 residues. Germline V CDR1 and CDR2: SGHDT, YYEEEE. V was cut by 4 bases and J by 5 bases, with 12 bases left in between.

The sample holds a few counts of this clone. The chain is built from TRBV30 and TRBJ1-2; 8 bases line up with TRBD1. Trimming cost V 5 bases and J 6 bases; bases outside gene matches: 11. The CDR3 sequence is 14 residues long. CDR1 and CDR2 from the germline V gene are GTSNPN and SVGIG (reference sequence). DNA of the CDR3: TGTGCCTGGGGACACCAGGGGGCCGCGGATGGCTACACCTTC. Amino acid sequence: CAWGHQGAADGYTF.

This clone was observed a few times. The chain is built from TRBV30 and TRBJ2-7; 7 nucleotides match TRBD1. The CDR3 contains 14 residues. The trim removed 0 bases at V and 3 bases at J, leaving 5 bases unmatched. Germline assignment: CDR1 GTSNPN and CDR2 SVGIG (reference sequence). In DNA, the CDR3 is TGTGCCTGGAGTGTAAACAGGGGACGCTACGAGCAGTACTTC. Protein sequence: CAWSVNRGRYEQYF.

The chain uses TRBV30 and TRBJ1-4, with D unresolved. Trimming pared 1 base from V and 5 bases from J, leaving 17 bases between. Germline-derived CDR1 and CDR2 are GTSNPN and SVGIG (reference sequence). The CDR3 has 16 amino acids. The CDR3 bases are TGTGCCTGGAGTGAATTGGTGGGAGGGAGGAATGAAAAACTGTTTTTT. Translated: CAWSELVGGRNEKLFF.

This clone was counted between two and nine times. Distinct nucleotide sequences in the sample also encode this CDR3. This chain joins TRBV5-1 and TRBJ2-5; no definite D call. CDR1 is SGHRS, CDR2 YFSETQ, per germline. V was cut by 3 bases and J by 2 bases, with 2 bases left in between. The CDR3 is made up of 11 amino acids. CDR3 DNA: TGCGCCAGCAGCTCTCAAGAGACCCAGTACTTC. As protein: CASSSQETQYF.

V gene TRBV9 combines with J gene TRBJ1-3; no firm D call. V shed 0 bases and J shed 4 bases, with 14 bases lying between them. There are 16 residues in the CDR3. Germline V gene sequence: CDR1 SGDLS, CDR2 YYNGEE. The CDR3 bases are TGTGCCAGCAGCGTAGGTGGCGGCAGCTCCGGAAACACCATATATTTT. This sequence encodes CASSVGGGSSGNTIYF.

In regard to this clone: A junction end diverges from the germline sequence, so it may reflect a read error. The gene calls are TRBV27 and TRBJ2-7, with TRBD1 identical over 10 bases. The germline V gene encodes CDR1 MNHEY and CDR2 SMNVEV (reference sequence). The CDR3 runs to 13 residues. This CDR3 is CETNGTGAYEQYF. In nucleotides, the CDR3 is TGCGAGACTAACGGGACAGGGGCCTACGAGCAGTACTTC.

The rearrangement links TRBV7-2 to TRBJ2-5; the match to TRBD1 covers 7 bases. The length of the CDR3 is 15 residues. The V gene end was trimmed by 5 bases and the J gene end by 4 bases; junction bases not matched to a gene: 10. Germline V CDR1 and CDR2: SGHTA, FQGNSA. CDR3 amino acids: CASSPPGQDGETQYF. CDR3 DNA: TGTGCCAGCAGCCCGCCCGGACAGGACGGAGAGACCCAGTACTTC.

This clone was detected a few times. This sequence joins TRBV7-2 and TRBJ1-1; the match to TRBD1 covers 7 bases. The trim removed 5 bases at V and 2 bases at J, leaving 5 bases unmatched. From germline, CDR1 is SGHTA and CDR2 FQGNSA. This CDR3 comprises 14 residues. Here the CDR3 DNA reads TGTGCCAGCAGCCGGGACAGCCTAAACACTGAAGCTTTCTTT. Translation: CASSRDSLNTEAFF. Full variable domain (remainder filled in from reference TRBV7-2 and TRBJ1-1): GAGVSQSPSNKVTEKGKDVELRCDPISGHTALYWYRQSLGQGLEFLIYFQGNSAPDKSGLPSDRFSAERTGGSVSTLTIQRTQQEDSAVYLCASSRDSLNTEAFFGQGTRLTVV.

This clone was recorded a few times. The rearrangement links TRBV7-3 to TRBJ2-2; 11 nucleotides match TRBD1. The CDR3 covers 14 residues. Germline assignment: CDR1 SGHTA and CDR2 FQGTGA. V shed 4 bases and J 6 bases; nucleotides not matched to a gene: 1. CDR3 sequence: CASSWDRGAGELFF. CDR3 sequence (DNA): TGTGCCAGCAGCTGGGACAGGGGGGCCGGGGAGCTGTTTTTT.

This clone was counted between two and nine times. The chain recombines TRBV5-5 with TRBJ1-4; D is ambiguous. Germline CDR1 SGHKS, CDR2 YYEKEE (reference sequence). Trimming took off 2 bases at V and 13 bases at J, with 12 bases between the two ends. The CDR3 has 12 residues. This CDR3 reads CASSFHRQALFF. The CDR3 DNA is TGTGCCAGCAGCTTTCACCGCCAAGCACTGTTTTTT.

The chain links TRBV19 to TRBJ2-2; D is perhaps TRBD1 (5 bases). The CDR3 loop spans 13 amino acids. The V gene lost 7 bases and the J gene lost 5 bases, with 11 bases spanning the gap. Germline CDR1 is LNHDA and CDR2 is SQIVND (reference sequence). The CDR3 DNA reads TGTGCCAGTATCGGGCAGGGTACCGGGGAGCTGTTTTTT. Its protein is CASIGQGTGELFF.

In its sample, this clone was seen a few times. The rearrangement uses TRBV9 and TRBJ2-5; TRBD2 aligns across 9 bases. Germline-derived CDR1 and CDR2 are SGDLS and YYNGEE. CDR3 length: 17 amino acids. Unmatched junction bases numbered 13, after V lost 2 bases and J lost 5 bases. The CDR3 DNA reads as TGTGCCAGCAGCGTTGGGGCTAGCGGGACCGTGAGGGAGACCCAGTACTTC. This encodes CASSVGASGTVRETQYF.

The rearrangement joins TRBV11-2 to TRBJ2-5; 7 bases are shared with TRBD2. The assigned J gene may be wrong: the sequence end matches TRBJ2-7 better. The V gene's germline CDR1 is SGHAT and CDR2 FQNNGV. This CDR3 has 14 amino acids. CDR3 amino acids: CASRFGGSVYEQYF. CDR3 bases: TGTGCCAGCAGGTTTGGCGGGAGCGTCTACGAGCAGTACTTC.